These T cell receptor beta chains were read from a single sample in a study of OX40 agonist ivuxolimab in advanced cancers. Profiling relied on immunoSEQ multiplex PCR, and the TCRdb table lists in-frame clones only, not all of them. The sample records over 150,000 clones, under 95% being singletons. The specimen comprised CD4+ or CD8+ T cells sorted from blood, sampled in a trial of the OX40 agonist ivuxolimab. The receptors originated from an adult with an advanced solid tumor such as melanoma, head and neck, liver or kidney cancer. Each CDR3 is given without its conserved first and last residue.

J gene: TRBJ2-3
V gene: TRBV27
CDR3 protein: ASSLWGRAADTQY

J gene: TRBJ2-7
V gene: TRBV4-3
CDR3 protein: ASSQDRPGDEQY

J gene: TRBJ2-1
V gene: TRBV15
CDR3 protein: ATSRVRGGLAVEQF

J gene: TRBJ1-5
V gene: TRBV6-1
CDR3 protein: ASRGQSLGAQH

J gene: TRBJ1-3
V gene: TRBV18
CDR3 protein: ASSPMGRTYSGNTIY

J gene: TRBJ2-1
V gene: TRBV6-1
CDR3 protein: ACSKLAGGNNEQF

J gene: TRBJ2-5
V gene: TRBV5-4
CDR3 protein: ASSLVGTGGRETQY

J gene: TRBJ1-2
V gene: TRBV19
CDR3 protein: ASSSLGTYGYT

J gene: TRBJ1-1
V gene: TRBV29-1
CDR3 protein: SSGQAANTEAF

J gene: TRBJ2-5
V gene: TRBV15
CDR3 protein: ATSRDLGRETQY

J gene: TRBJ2-3
V gene: TRBV28
CDR3 protein: ASTLPGGGADTQY

J gene: TRBJ1-2
V gene: TRBV7-3
CDR3 protein: ASSPFEGARDYGYT

J gene: TRBJ1-6
V gene: TRBV11-2
CDR3 protein: ASRPARDSPLH

J gene: TRBJ1-1
V gene: TRBV2
CDR3 protein: ASSDRGNTEAF

J gene: TRBJ2-2
V gene: TRBV10-1
CDR3 protein: ASSAGFPNTGELF

J gene: TRBJ1-1
V gene: TRBV19
CDR3 protein: ASLTQNRATEAF

J gene: TRBJ2-2
V gene: TRBV4-3
CDR3 protein: ASSQESPLAGNTGELF

J gene: TRBJ2-7
V gene: TRBV11-2
CDR3 protein: ASSPRRRGAYYEQY